This TCR beta chain came from a study of T-cell memory formation after mild COVID-19. Each CDR3 protein gets one entry after TCRdb re-called the 5' RACE reads with MiXCR. Of approximately 500,000 distinct CDR3 sequences in the sample, around a quarter are singletons; the top ten hold under 15%. Germline CDR1 and CDR2: MNHEY and SVGAGI. The CDR3 consists of 18 residues. With 2 bases clipped from V and 4 bases from J, the junction kept 9 bases outside the gene matches. Study-wide results and caveats: Some clones that responded were present in memory (sampled pre-infection), which suggests cross-reactive memory joined. CD4/CD8 balance characterized clones contracting day 15 to 85, and CD4+ skew characterized later expanders.

As to this clonotype: Its matching antigen is unknown.

V gene TRBV6-5 combines with J gene TRBJ2-6; 9 bases are shared with TRBD2. Input material: PBMCs or a T cell subset sorted from them (not recorded which). This receptor was taken from an adult woman who had mild COVID-19 (a few samples of this study predate the infection). Cell type and time point are not known. CDR3 amino acids: CASSYVPSGVAGANVLTF. The CDR3 DNA reads TGTGCCAGCAGTTACGTACCTAGCGGGGTGGCCGGGGCCAACGTCCTGACTTTC.